The clone carrying this T cell receptor (beta chain) was counted many times. The antigen is unknown. TCRdb redid the calling of the 5' RACE reads with MiXCR, one entry per CDR3 protein. The profile shows roughly 490,000 distinct CDR3 sequences, about 5.2% of them singletons. The data originate from a study of CD8 T cells in ankylosing spondylitis. Whole-study findings and limits: Made up of about eight highly homologous variants, a TCR beta motif appeared characteristic of ankylosing spondylitis blood.

The CDR3 sequence is 17 residues long. The V gene's germline CDR1 is SGHDT and CDR2 YYEEEE. The junction had 11 bases not matched to a gene; V was cut back by 0 bases and J by 3 bases. The chain links TRBV5-6 to TRBJ1-2, with TRBD1 matching 7 bases. Sequencing was performed on blood, either unsorted or a sorted T cell fraction (not recorded which). The sequence came from a male donor with ankylosing spondylitis. Here the CDR3 DNA reads TGTGCCAGCAGCTTGGGACAGGGAAACGCTCTAGACTATGGCTACACCTTC. Translating gives CASSLGQGNALDYGYTF.